Each of the 26 T cell receptor beta chains below was sequenced from the same sample in a study of early T cells in non-severe SARS-CoV-2 infection. TCRdb analysed the 5' RACE reads with MiXCR anew, one entry per CDR3 protein. The data show 40,000 to 60,000 distinct CDR3 sequences, with approximately 8.1% seen just once and roughly 6.2% held by the top ten. Sequencing input: whole blood. These receptors all come from an adult who was a healthcare worker with PCR-confirmed SARS-CoV-2 infection or an uninfected control (not recorded which).

There are many counts of this clonotype. This chain joins TRBV5-4 and TRBJ2-4; no clear D. Deletions cut 0 bases from V and 3 bases from J, with 7 bases between. In germline, CDR1 is SGHNT, CDR2 YYREEE (reference sequence). The CDR3 is 14 residues long. CDR3: CASSLGQDKNIQYF. Here the CDR3 DNA reads TGTGCCAGCAGCTTGGGGCAAGACAAAAACATTCAGTACTTC.

V gene TRBV18 combines with J gene TRBJ1-1; 10 nucleotides agree with TRBD1. The CDR3 spans 18 residues. V gave up 6 bases and J gave up 0 bases; unmatched junction bases: 13. Germline-derived CDR1 and CDR2 are KGHSH and LQKENI. CDR3 sequence reads: CASSYRTGGIGMNTEAFF. For the CDR3, the DNA is TGTGCCAGCTCTTACCGGACAGGGGGTATAGGGATGAACACTGAAGCTTTCTTT. The full variable domain, its missing parts supplied by reference TRBV18 and TRBJ1-1, is NAGVMQNPRHLVRRRGQEARLRCSPMKGHSHVYWYRQLPEEGLKFMVYLQKENIIDESGMPKERFSAEFPKEGPSILRIQQVVRGDSAAYFCASSYRTGGIGMNTEAFFGQGTRLTVV.

Many counts were recorded for this clonotype. The chain has TRBV20-1 and TRBJ1-4; 9 bases match TRBD1. The V gene's germline CDR1 is DFQATT and CDR2 SNEGSKA (reference sequence). CDR3 length: 18 amino acids. V lost 6 bases to trimming and J lost 7 bases; unmatched junction nucleotides: 21. In DNA form, the CDR3 reads TGCAGTGCCAGACTTAGAAGGACAGGGGCTGCCTTAGGTGAAAAACTGTTTTTT. It codes for CSARLRRTGAALGEKLFF.

In DNA form, the CDR3 reads TGTGCCAGCAGCTCGCAGAGGAAGTACGAGCAGTACTTC. It translates to CASSSQRKYEQYF. This chain uses TRBV7-9 with TRBJ2-7; D uncertain. The V and J ends lost 4 bases and 4 bases respectively, with 11 bases between them. The CDR3 length is 13 residues. Germline CDR1 and CDR2: SEHNR and FQNEAQ (reference sequence). Based on the CDR3 plus reference TRBV7-9 and TRBJ2-7, the full variable domain is DTGVSQNPRHKITKRGQNVTFRCDPISEHNRLYWYRQTLGQGPEFLTYFQNEAQLEKSRLLSDRFSAERPKGSFSTLEIQRTEQGDSAMYLCASSSQRKYEQYFGPGTRLTVT.

This clonotype came up many times. V is TRBV3-1 and J is TRBJ1-2; TRBD1 matches 7 bases. This CDR3 is 13 amino acids long. J gave up 8 bases and V 3 bases, and 6 bases lay outside the gene matches. Germline CDR1 and CDR2: LGHDT and YNNKEL (reference sequence). The CDR3 sequence: CASSQRTGDGYTF. The CDR3 coding sequence is TGTGCCAGCAGCCAGCGGACAGGCGACGGCTACACCTTC.

This chain uses TRBV2 with TRBJ2-3; 13 bases are a match to TRBD2. V dropped 3 bases and J dropped 6; count of bases not matched to a gene: 3. Germline V lookup: CDR1 SNHLY, CDR2 FYNNEI. The CDR3 spans 15 residues. CDR3 amino acids: CASSEGLAGRDTQYF. The CDR3 DNA is TGTGCCAGCAGTGAGGGACTAGCGGGGCGCGATACGCAGTATTTT.

Ten or more counts support this clonotype. This sequence joins TRBV11-2 and TRBJ1-2; D is unresolved. CDR3 length: 13 amino acids. The germline V gene has CDR1 SGHAT and CDR2 FQNNGV. The V end lost 1 base, the J end lost 8 bases, and 11 bases lay between the germline ends. The CDR3: CASSLGRAGGYTF. CDR3 bases: TGTGCCAGCAGCTTAGGGCGGGCAGGAGGCTACACCTTC.

This clonotype was observed a few times. The V call is TRBV20-1, the J call TRBJ1-2; D is possibly TRBD1 (5 bases). This CDR3 is 13 amino acids long. Germline CDR1 and CDR2: DFQATT and SNEGSKA (reference sequence). V gave up 6 bases and J gave up 0 bases, with 11 bases separating them. The CDR3 loop reads CSAPDRPNYGYTF. The CDR3, as DNA: TGCAGTGCCCCAGACAGACCTAACTATGGCTACACCTTC.

This clonotype has just a few counts. The chain joins TRBV29-1 to TRBJ2-2, with D perhaps assigned TRBD1 or TRBD2 (5 bases each). This CDR3 contains 15 residues. Trimming removed 2 bases at V and 3 bases at J, with 13 bases between. Per germline, CDR1 SQVTM and CDR2 ANQGSEA. As DNA, the CDR3 is TGCAGCGTTGAAACTACCGGGACGGACACCGGGGAGCTGTTTTTT. It yields the protein CSVETTGTDTGELFF.

This clonotype was found a few times. The chain uses TRBV3-2 and TRBJ2-7; the listed D gene, TRBD1, was not tested against the DNA. TRBV3-2 is a pseudogene. This CDR3 spans 14 amino acids. The CDR3 here is CASSQGHRSYEQYF. The CDR3 DNA is TGTGCCAGCAGCCAAGGACACAGGTCCTACGAGCAGTACTTC.

This clonotype was seen at least ten times. This chain uses TRBV2 with TRBJ2-7; 8 nucleotides match TRBD1. Germline V gene lookup returns CDR1 SNHLY and CDR2 FYNNEI. The junction had 0 bases not matched to a gene; V was cut back by 1 base and J by 1 base. The CDR3 extends over 14 amino acids. The CDR3 DNA is TGTGCCAGCAGTGAAGACAGGGGGTCCTACGAGCAGTACTTC. As protein: CASSEDRGSYEQYF.

In this sample, this clonotype turned up many times. The chain's CDR3 is CASSDSSGADTQYF. DNA for the CDR3: TGTGCCAGCAGTGACTCTAGCGGGGCAGATACGCAGTATTTT. This sequence joins TRBV6-4 and TRBJ2-3; 8 bases are shared with TRBD2. CDR3 length equals 14 residues. Germline lookup yields CDR1 MRHNA and CDR2 SNTAGT. The V segment lost 0 bases and the J segment 4 bases; nucleotides outside the gene matches: 0.

This clonotype was counted at least ten times. The V call is TRBV20-1, the J call TRBJ2-7; D is uncertain. CDR3 size: 13 residues. The germline gives CDR1 DFQATT, CDR2 SNEGSKA (reference sequence). Trimming took 4 bases from V and 2 from J, leaving 12 bases between them. Here the CDR3 reads CSATRATTYEQYF. The DNA for the CDR3 is TGCAGTGCTACCCGGGCGACAACCTACGAGCAGTACTTC.

This clonotype was counted many times. This chain links TRBV6-5 with TRBJ2-1; no definite D call. The V gene's germline CDR1 is MNHEY and CDR2 SVGAGI. V shed 6 bases and J shed 8 bases, with 8 bases lying between them. The CDR3 spans 11 residues. CDR3 region: CASRWGDEQFF. The CDR3 coding sequence is TGTGCCAGCAGATGGGGTGATGAGCAGTTCTTC.

Points on this clonotype: One base away lies a much larger clone, so this may be a sequencing read error. This sequence joins TRBV20-1 and TRBJ2-1; 11 bases are shared with TRBD2. The CDR3 spans 14 residues. V dropped 5 bases and J dropped 4; count of bases not matched to a gene: 4. CDR1 and CDR2 (germline): DFQATT, SNEGSKA (reference sequence). The CDR3 DNA follows: TGCAGTGCTCCTAGCGGGGGGCAGTACAATGAGCAGTTCTTC. Protein sequence: CSAPSGGQYNEQFF.

At least ten counts were recorded for this clonotype. The rearrangement links TRBV12-3 or TRBV12-4 to TRBJ1-1, with D perhaps TRBD1 (5 bases). Trimming stripped 8 bases from V and 3 bases from J, with 13 bases between. The CDR3 has 13 amino acids. CDR3 DNA sequence: TGTGCCAGCGGGGGGGATAGGGACACTGAAGCTTTCTTT. Translating gives CASGGDRDTEAFF.

This clonotype was detected many times. The chain carries TRBV12-3 or TRBV12-4 and TRBJ2-3, with D possibly being TRBD1 (7 bases). Trimming removed 7 bases from V and 5 bases from J, with 16 bases in between. There are 14 residues in the CDR3. As DNA, the CDR3 is TGTGCCAGCACACAGCGGCAGGGGGGAGATACGCAGTATTTT. Amino acids: CASTQRQGGDTQYF.

This clonotype has a count of ten or more. The chain recombines TRBV5-6 with TRBJ1-5; 9 nucleotides align to TRBD1. The germline CDR1 and CDR2 sequences are SGHDT and YYEEEE. J was trimmed by 3 bases and V by 5 bases; bases with no gene match: 6. The CDR3 consists of 15 residues. CDR3 coding DNA: TGTGCCAGCAGTCGGGGGACAGGGCCCAATCAGCCCCAGCATTTT. Protein: CASSRGTGPNQPQHF.

This chain joins TRBV2 and TRBJ1-2, with 9 positions matching TRBD1. Per the germline V gene, CDR1 is SNHLY and CDR2 is FYNNEI. V lost 7 bases and J lost 7; bases outside the gene matches: 7. CDR3 length: 13 amino acids. CDR3 protein: CASIPEQGAGYTF. The DNA of the CDR3 is TGTGCCAGCATTCCAGAACAGGGGGCTGGCTACACCTTC. Drawing the rest from reference TRBV2 and TRBJ1-2, the complete variable domain is EPEVTQTPSHQVTQMGQEVILRCVPISNHLYFYWYRQILGQKVEFLVSFYNNEISEKSEIFDDQFSVERPDGSNFTLKIRSTKLEDSAMYFCASIPEQGAGYTFGSGTRLTVV.

This clonotype has a count of ten or more. The chain uses TRBV2 and TRBJ2-2; tentatively, D is TRBD2 (6 bases). Germline V CDR1 and CDR2: SNHLY, FYNNEI. The CDR3 covers 14 residues. The ends were cut back, 6 bases at V and 8 bases at J, with 16 bases in the middle. The CDR3 coding sequence is TGTGCCAGCAGGGAGGGACGTGATTGGGGGGAGCTGTTTTTT. It is translated as CASREGRDWGELFF.

This clonotype was seen at least ten times. J is TRBJ2-3 and V is TRBV5-1; no definite D call. Per germline, CDR1 SGHRS and CDR2 YFSETQ. The V gene lost 0 bases and the J gene lost 1 base, with 6 bases spanning the gap. The CDR3 has 14 amino acids. In DNA form, the CDR3 reads TGCGCCAGCAGCTTGGGCCTAGGCACAGATACGCAGTATTTT. Amino acids: CASSLGLGTDTQYF.

The chain couples TRBV7-9 to TRBJ1-1; D is undetermined. The germline V gene has CDR1 SEHNR and CDR2 FQNEAQ (reference sequence). Trimming removed 3 bases from V and 2 bases from J, with 7 bases in between. The CDR3 has 13 amino acids. DNA of the CDR3: TGTGCCAGCAGCTTCCAGGCTAACACTGAAGCTTTCTTT. This translates into CASSFQANTEAFF.

The rearrangement joins TRBV5-5 to TRBJ1-3; no reliable D call. The germline V gene has CDR1 SGHKS and CDR2 YYEKEE (reference sequence). V shed 2 bases and J shed 0 bases, with 9 bases lying between them. This CDR3 contains 15 residues. For the CDR3, the DNA is TGTGCCAGCAGCTTTACCGGGAGCTCTGGAAACACCATATATTTT. Translating it yields CASSFTGSSGNTIYF.

There are a few counts of this clonotype. The V call is TRBV13, the J call TRBJ1-3; 7 bases are a match to TRBD1. The CDR3 totals 16 residues. V lost 3 bases, J lost 4 bases, and 9 bases stayed unmatched. Germline V gene sequence: CDR1 PRHDT, CDR2 FYEKMQ (reference sequence). The CDR3 protein is CASSFLPGGTGNTIYF. CDR3 sequence (DNA): TGTGCCAGCAGCTTTTTACCAGGGGGAACCGGAAACACCATATATTTT.

This clonotype was detected a few times. The CDR3 end shows no conserved phenylalanine or tryptophan, and so a read error is likely. This sequence joins TRBV29-1 and TRBJ1-2; D remains unclear. The CDR3 covers 14 residues. Trimming removed 5 bases at V and 2 bases at J, with 15 bases between. Germline assignment: CDR1 SQVTM and CDR2 ANQGSEA. The CDR3 bases are TGCAGCGTTCCTCCGGAGCCCCCAAACTATGGCTACACCCTC. Translated: CSVPPEPPNYGYTL.

This clonotype was seen many times. The V gene is TRBV20-1, the J gene TRBJ2-3; 7 bases agree with TRBD2. CDR3 length: 13 residues. Germline trimming cut 5 bases from V and 0 bases from J; bases unmatched to any gene: 2. In germline, CDR1 is DFQATT, CDR2 SNEGSKA (reference sequence). In DNA, the CDR3 is TGCAGTGCTTTGCGGGGGAGCACAGATACGCAGTATTTT. Protein: CSALRGSTDTQYF.